These 32 T cell receptor beta chains were all obtained from the same sample, sequenced in a study of regulatory T cells in long-lasting Graves disease. Construction of the TCR beta libraries employed iRepertoire HTBI primers in conjunction with Arm-PCR of CDR3 regions. TCRdb reprocessed the multiplex PCR reads via MiXCR and lists one record per CDR3 protein. The top ten hold about 38% of the sample, which has fewer than 350,000 distinct CDR3 sequences, over 15% seen once. The time point here: newly diagnosed GD, antithyroid drugs for less than 3 months. Making the TCR library involved RNA that had been extracted from PBMCs. Sequencing was performed on peripheral blood mononuclear cells (PBMCs), taken at new diagnosis, from a patient treated with antithyroid drugs. The receptor source for this set is a female donor with Graves disease.

This chain connects TRBV5-1 to TRBJ2-7; TRBD2 agrees at 10 bases. Germline values: CDR1 SGHRS, CDR2 YFSETQ. V lost 3 bases to trimming and J lost 7 bases; unmatched junction nucleotides: 7. CDR3 size: 14 residues. The DNA of the CDR3 is TGCGCCAGCAGCTGGACTAGCGGACAAGGGGAGCAGTACTTC. Residues: CASSWTSGQGEQYF.

This clonotype was seen at least ten times. The rearrangement uses TRBV3-1 and TRBJ2-3, with D perhaps assigned TRBD1 or TRBD2 (5 bases each). Looked up from germline, CDR1 is LGHDT and CDR2 is YNNKEL (reference sequence). V lost 1 base, J lost 1 base, and 18 bases lay in between. This CDR3 contains 18 residues. For the CDR3, the DNA is TGTGCCAGCAGCCAAGTTAAATGGGGCCTAGCCGGCACAGATACGCAGTATTTT. The encoded protein is CASSQVKWGLAGTDTQYF.

The rearrangement uses TRBV12-3 or TRBV12-4 and TRBJ2-5, with no clear D. The CDR3 contains 15 residues. Trimming left V 2 bases short and J 1 base short, with 11 bases between. This chain's CDR3 is CASSLTGVTQETQYF. The DNA of the CDR3 is TGTGCCAGCAGTTTAACTGGGGTCACCCAAGAGACCCAGTACTTC.

In the case of this clonotype: This may be a read error: a much more frequent sequence differs by one nucleotide. The chain combines TRBV3-1 with TRBJ2-5; D possibly uses TRBD1 or TRBD2 (6 bases each). The V gene's germline CDR1 is LGHDT and CDR2 YNNKEL (reference sequence). The CDR3 runs to 15 residues. The CDR3 protein is CASSRSRRGQDTQYF. CDR3 sequence (DNA): TGTGCCAGCAGCCGGAGTAGGCGGGGACAAGATACCCAGTACTTC.

The chain joins TRBV29-1 to TRBJ2-7; D perhaps matches TRBD1 (6 bases). V was shortened by 3 bases and J by 8 bases, with 11 bases between the two germline ends. Germline CDR1 is SQVTM and CDR2 is ANQGSEA. CDR3 size: 11 residues. The CDR3 DNA is TGCAGCGTTGATTCCGGGGACAAGCAGTACTTC. Translation: CSVDSGDKQYF.

On this clonotype itself: Possible read error: a much larger clone is one base away. The conserved final phenylalanine or tryptophan is absent from the CDR3, which likely points to a read error. The chain joins TRBV2 to TRBJ2-1; no definite D call. CDR1 and CDR2 (germline): SNHLY, FYNNEI. This CDR3 is 16 amino acids long. Deletions cut 5 bases from V and 0 bases from J, with 14 bases between. The CDR3 region has the DNA TGTGCCAGCAGTTTCAAGCGTGCAGTCTCCTACAATGAGCAGTTCTGC. It encodes CASSFKRAVSYNEQFC.

The chain joins TRBV6-5 to TRBJ2-6; 7 bases are a match to TRBD2. CDR1 MNHEY and CDR2 SVGAGI come from the germline V gene. Losses at the gene ends were 1 base for V and 0 bases for J; bases not matched to a gene: 6. The CDR3 length is 18 residues. DNA for the CDR3: TGTGCCAGCAGTTACTACGGGGGGAGGTACTCTGGGGCCAACGTCCTGACTTTC. This encodes CASSYYGGRYSGANVLTF.

At least ten counts were recorded for this clonotype. The chain joins TRBV28 to TRBJ2-7, with D unclear. The CDR3 is made up of 11 amino acids. V dropped 4 bases and J dropped 5 bases, with 6 bases sitting between them. Germline CDR1 and CDR2: MDHEN and SYDVKM. The DNA of the CDR3 is TGTGCCAGCAGTTCACGGAACGAGCAGTACTTC. As protein: CASSSRNEQYF.

This clonotype showed up many times. The gene calls are TRBV7-9 and TRBJ1-1; D is undetermined. CDR1 and CDR2 from the germline V gene are SEHNR and FQNEAQ (reference sequence). The CDR3 spans 13 residues. The V end lost 0 bases, the J end lost 7 bases, and 9 bases lay between the germline ends. CDR3 in amino acids: CASSLASTSEAFF. CDR3 bases: TGTGCCAGCAGCTTAGCTAGTACTAGTGAAGCTTTCTTT.

This clonotype was seen ten or more times. The rearrangement links TRBV20-1 to TRBJ2-5, with D tentatively TRBD1 or TRBD2 (6 bases each). Germline CDR1 reads DFQATT; CDR2 reads SNEGSKA (reference sequence). The CDR3 contains 15 residues. Trimming removed 0 bases at V and 3 bases at J, with 14 bases between. The CDR3 DNA reads as TGCAGTGCTAGAGATTGGGGGGCAGCCAAAGAGACCCAGTACTTC. It is translated as CSARDWGAAKETQYF.

The table lists this clonotype with a few counts. The chain has TRBV6-5 and TRBJ1-2, with D uncertain. Per the germline V gene, CDR1 is MNHEY and CDR2 is SVGAGI. V was clipped by 2 bases and J by 1 base, with 14 bases between them. The CDR3 spans 16 residues. The CDR3 is CASSYLLSGYNYGYTF. Written as DNA, the CDR3 is TGTGCCAGCAGTTACCTCCTTTCAGGCTATAACTATGGCTACACCTTC.

Concerning this clonotype itself: One junction end does not reproduce the germline sequence, and a read error may be involved. Here the CDR3 reads CASSYSLGGQGEF. In DNA, the CDR3 is TGTGCCAGCAGTTACTCGTTGGGTGGACAGGGTGAATTT. The chain carries TRBV6-5 and TRBJ1-6; 8 nucleotides agree with TRBD1. The germline gives CDR1 MNHEY, CDR2 SVGAGI. This CDR3 has 13 residues.

This clonotype has at least ten counts. The V and J genes are TRBV12-3 or TRBV12-4 and TRBJ2-7; 12 bases align to TRBD2. There are 18 residues in the CDR3. V gave up 6 bases and J gave up 2 bases; unmatched junction bases: 14. The CDR3 loop is CASSRSGLAGGPAYEQYF. The CDR3 DNA sequence: TGTGCCAGCAGCAGGAGTGGGCTAGCGGGAGGGCCCGCCTACGAGCAGTACTTC.

This clonotype was seen only a few times. This chain uses TRBV10-2 with TRBJ2-2; possible D gene TRBD1, 7 bases. The CDR3 extends over 14 amino acids. Germline assignment: CDR1 WSHSY and CDR2 SAAADI. Trimming took off 8 bases at V and 3 bases at J, with 13 bases between the two ends. CDR3 nucleotide sequence: TGCGCCAGCCGCGGGACAGCTGACACCGGGGAGCTGTTTTTT. Translated, it gives CASRGTADTGELFF.

This clonotype was seen ten or more times. The chain recombines TRBV12-3 or TRBV12-4 with TRBJ2-7; a possible D gene is TRBD2 (5 bases). This CDR3 contains 14 residues. V was pared by 7 bases and J by 0 bases, with 13 bases between. CDR3 sequence: CASTRGPSSYEQYF. As DNA, the CDR3 is TGTGCCAGCACCCGGGGTCCTAGCTCCTACGAGCAGTACTTC.

This clonotype appeared a few times. This likely stems from a read error, as it lies one base from a far larger clone. V gene TRBV6-2 or TRBV6-3 combines with J gene TRBJ1-2, with no clear D. V shed 5 bases and J shed 4 bases, with 11 bases lying between them. This CDR3 has 13 amino acids. Germline V CDR1 and CDR2: MNHEY, SVGEGT. CDR3 sequence (DNA): TGTGCCAGCAGTCCCCGGGAGGGCTATGGCTACACCTTC. Protein: CASSPREGYGYTF.

The chain recombines TRBV10-3 with TRBJ1-2, with D possibly TRBD1 on 5 matching bases. Germline assignment: CDR1 ENHRY and CDR2 SYGVKD. CDR3 size: 14 residues. With 5 bases removed from V and 5 bases from J, the gap between germline ends came to 15 bases. The CDR3 bases are TGTGCCATCAGTTTAATCGGGGGAGGGTATGGCTACACCTTC. Translating it yields CAISLIGGGYGYTF.

The J gene is TRBJ1-3, the V gene TRBV18, with D possibly matching TRBD1 (6 bases). Germline CDR1 and CDR2: KGHSH and LQKENI. V lost 3 bases and J 2 bases, leaving 11 bases between the germline ends. The CDR3 runs 15 residues. The CDR3 nucleotides are TGTGCCAGCTCACCTGTGTCAGGGGCTGGAAACACCATATATTTT. This codes for CASSPVSGAGNTIYF.

This clonotype appeared many times. V and J are TRBV19 and TRBJ2-7, with D possibly matching TRBD1 (5 bases). Germline lookup yields CDR1 LNHDA and CDR2 SQIVND (reference sequence). This CDR3 is 15 amino acids long. The V and J ends lost 2 bases and 3 bases respectively, with 14 bases between them. CDR3 protein: CASSIRGLGGYEQYF. The CDR3 DNA reads TGTGCCAGTAGTATAAGGGGTTTAGGCGGCTACGAGCAGTACTTC.

Ten or more counts support this clonotype. The rearrangement links TRBV6-1 to TRBJ1-2; 8 bases map to TRBD1. This CDR3 has 13 residues. CDR1 and CDR2 (germline): MNHNS, SASEGT. The J segment lost 8 bases and the V segment lost 6 bases, leaving 8 bases of the junction unmatched. CDR3 residues: CASSTGQAAGYTF. The CDR3 DNA reads TGTGCCAGCAGCACGGGACAGGCAGCAGGCTACACCTTC.

Many counts were recorded for this clonotype. This chain joins TRBV5-1 and TRBJ2-7; D remains ambiguous. Germline lookup yields CDR1 SGHRS and CDR2 YFSETQ. The CDR3 has 14 amino acids. Trimming stripped 0 bases from V and 0 bases from J, with 7 bases between. Written as DNA, the CDR3 is TGCGCCAGCAGCTTGGGTGCGGACTCCTACGAGCAGTACTTC. Translated, it gives CASSLGADSYEQYF.

This clonotype has more than one count but fewer than ten. The chain's CDR3 is CASSYKVAKSGYTF. In nucleotides, the CDR3 is TGTGCCAGCAGTTACAAAGTCGCAAAATCCGGCTACACCTTC. The rearrangement links TRBV6-5 to TRBJ1-2; D unresolved. CDR3 length: 14 residues. V lost 2 bases and J lost 8, with 15 bases in between. In germline, CDR1 is MNHEY, CDR2 SVGAGI.

This clonotype was counted many times. The rearrangement joins TRBV6-2 or TRBV6-3 to TRBJ2-5, with 14 bases aligning to TRBD2. V trimming: 8 bases; J trimming: 5 bases; junction bases outside the gene matches: 10. The CDR3 is 16 amino acids. Germline CDR1 MNHEY, CDR2 SVGEGT. The CDR3: CASSTRLAGGLETQYF. The CDR3 coding sequence is TGTGCCAGCTCCACCCGACTAGCGGGAGGGCTGGAGACCCAGTACTTC.

The chain joins TRBV6-1 to TRBJ2-7, with 10 bases fitting TRBD2. The CDR3 covers 15 residues. Germline CDR1 and CDR2: MNHNS and SASEGT. V was pared by 4 bases and J by 3 bases, with 6 bases of the junction left unmatched. CDR3: CASSGVAGGSYEQYF. The CDR3, as DNA: TGTGCCAGCAGTGGGGTAGCGGGAGGCAGCTACGAGCAGTACTTC.

This clonotype was observed a handful of times. The rearrangement joins TRBV20-1 to TRBJ2-5; tentatively, D is TRBD1 or TRBD2 (5 bases each). Germline V gene sequence: CDR1 DFQATT, CDR2 SNEGSKA (reference sequence). The CDR3 has 13 amino acids. V lost 6 bases to trimming and J lost 2 bases, with 13 bases between them. Written as DNA, the CDR3 is TGCAGTGCCCCCCGGGGCGGGCAAGAGACCCAGTACTTC. This codes for CSAPRGGQETQYF.

This clonotype was observed at least ten times. The chain employs TRBV5-1 and TRBJ2-3, with D unclear. The V end was cut by 1 base, the J end by 1 base, with 10 bases between. Germline CDR1 reads SGHRS; CDR2 reads YFSETQ. The CDR3 consists of 15 residues. CDR3: CASSLTPLGTDTQYF. The CDR3 region has the DNA TGCGCCAGCAGCTTGACGCCCCTAGGCACAGATACGCAGTATTTT.

The sample holds many counts of this clonotype. The rearrangement links TRBV24-1 to TRBJ1-5; unclear D gene. CDR1 KGHDR and CDR2 SFDVKD come from the germline V gene. The CDR3 is made up of 12 amino acids. Deletions cut 3 bases from V and 4 bases from J, with 3 bases between. The CDR3 spells CATSDPNQPQHF. As DNA, the CDR3 is TGTGCCACCAGTGATCCGAATCAGCCCCAGCATTTT.

This clonotype was observed many times. This chain links TRBV18 with TRBJ2-2; the D gene is possibly TRBD1 (5 bases). Deletions cut 8 bases from V and 0 bases from J, with 13 bases between. The V gene's germline CDR1 is KGHSH and CDR2 LQKENI. The CDR3 totals 15 residues. The CDR3 region is CASSPQGANTGELFF. CDR3 DNA: TGTGCCAGCAGCCCCCAGGGCGCGAACACCGGGGAGCTGTTTTTT.

This clonotype showed up just once. J is TRBJ2-7 and V is TRBV7-2; D call uncertain. The CDR3 covers 15 residues. The V and J ends lost 5 bases and 4 bases respectively, with 18 bases between them. Germline lookup yields CDR1 SGHTA and CDR2 FQGNSA. The CDR3 sequence: CASSPDWGSVYEQYF. The DNA of the CDR3 is TGTGCCAGCAGCCCGGATTGGGGATCCGTGTACGAGCAGTACTTC.

The V and J genes are TRBV15 and TRBJ2-1; 12 nucleotides align to TRBD2. The germline gives CDR1 LNHNV, CDR2 YYDKDF (reference sequence). The CDR3 sequence is 16 residues long. J was trimmed by 5 bases and V by 1 base; bases with no gene match: 3. The CDR3 sequence is CATSRGLAGENNEQFF. In DNA, the CDR3 is TGTGCCACCAGCAGAGGACTAGCGGGAGAGAACAATGAGCAGTTCTTC.

In regard to this clonotype: A clone one base away is much larger, so this may be a read error. The chain employs TRBV6-1 and TRBJ2-5; a weak D match, TRBD1 (5 bases). From germline, CDR1 is MNHNS and CDR2 SASEGT. The ends were cut back, 5 bases at V and 2 bases at J, with 15 bases in the middle. CDR3 length equals 15 residues. This CDR3 reads CASSRQWATQETQYF. CDR3 coding DNA: TGTGCCAGCAGTCGACAGTGGGCAACACAAGAGACCCAGTACTTC.

Ten or more counts support this clonotype. This sequence joins TRBV27 and TRBJ1-2, with D hard to call. Looked up from germline, CDR1 is MNHEY and CDR2 is SMNVEV (reference sequence). The germline V and J ends were trimmed by 3 bases and 2 bases, with 7 bases remaining between them. The CDR3 totals 13 residues. The CDR3 DNA follows: TGTGCCAGCAGTTTCTGGCAGAACTATGGCTACACCTTC. Its translation: CASSFWQNYGYTF.